Below, 13 T cell receptor beta chains from the same sample are listed, as sequenced in a study of blood T cell repertoires in COVID-19. Produced via immunoSEQ multiplex PCR; TCRdb's table is partial and in-frame only. The data show around 50,000 clones, with approximately 87% seen just once and around 4.5% held by the top ten. Sequenced input: peripheral blood. Receptors were obtained from a man aged 35 to 55 with active COVID-19.

In this sample, this clone turned up a few times. The chain joins TRBV18 to TRBJ2-7, with a possible D match to TRBD2 (7 bases). V dropped 4 bases and J dropped 3 bases, with 13 bases sitting between them. This CDR3 is 14 amino acids long. The germline CDR1 and CDR2 sequences are KGHSH and LQKENI. The CDR3 DNA reads TGTGCCAGCTCACTCTCGGGGGGCATCTACGAGCAGTACTTC. Translation gives CASSLSGGIYEQYF.

The V and J genes are TRBV28 and TRBJ2-7; 7 bases map to TRBD2. This CDR3 region has 13 residues. J lost 4 bases, V lost 0 bases, and 0 bases had no gene match. Germline lookup yields CDR1 MDHEN and CDR2 SYDVKM. The CDR3 nucleotides are TGTGCCAGCAGTTTATGGGGGGGGTACGAGCAGTACTTC. It codes for CASSLWGGYEQYF.

The chain joins TRBV30 to TRBJ2-4, with D maybe TRBD2 (6 bases). Trimming shortened V by 4 bases and J by 3 bases, and 16 bases separated the two germline ends. CDR3 length: 15 residues. The germline V gene encodes CDR1 GTSNPN and CDR2 SVGIG (reference sequence). CDR3 coding DNA: TGTGCCTGGATGTTCCCCGGGGGAGGCAAAAACATTCAGTACTTC. This gives the protein CAWMFPGGGKNIQYF.

The chain links TRBV27 to TRBJ2-2; 9 nucleotides line up with TRBD1. The V segment lost 6 bases and the J segment 7 bases; nucleotides outside the gene matches: 3. This CDR3 contains 13 residues. The germline V gene has CDR1 MNHEY and CDR2 SMNVEV (reference sequence). Here the CDR3 reads CASRQGAGGELFF. As DNA, the CDR3 is TGTGCCAGCAGACAGGGGGCTGGCGGGGAGCTGTTTTTT.

The chain combines TRBV19 with TRBJ1-5; D gene ambiguous. V lost 0 bases and J lost 7, with 10 bases in between. Germline loops: CDR1 LNHDA, CDR2 SQIVND (reference sequence). This CDR3 is 14 amino acids long. CDR3 nucleotide sequence: TGTGCCAGTAGTATAGATCGGGTTAGGCAGCCCCAGCATTTT. It specifies CASSIDRVRQPQHF.

The chain recombines TRBV3-1 (or the pseudogene TRBV3-2) with TRBJ2-7, with a tentative D call TRBD2 (6 bases). Germline CDR1 LGHDT, CDR2 YNNKEL (reference sequence). This CDR3 is 15 amino acids long. Trimming removed 2 bases from V and 6 bases from J, with 17 bases in between. The CDR3 loop is CASSQPGLPYSEQYF. CDR3 nucleotide sequence: TGTGCCAGCAGCCAACCGGGACTCCCATACTCCGAGCAGTACTTC.

As regards this clone: The junction shows a germline mismatch at one end, possibly a read error. This chain uses TRBV7-8 with TRBJ2-3; 9 bases match TRBD2. The CDR3 is made up of 12 amino acids. CDR1 and CDR2 from the germline V gene are SGHVS and FQNEAQ. The DNA for the CDR3 is TGTGCCAGCAGCCATATAGCGGGGGAAAAACCCTTT. The encoded protein is CASSHIAGEKPF.

This clone was seen only once. The rearrangement uses TRBV18 and TRBJ1-5, with D tentatively TRBD1 (5 bases). The CDR3 has 13 amino acids. CDR1 and CDR2 from the germline V gene are KGHSH and LQKENI. V lost 1 base to trimming and J lost 7 bases, with 8 bases between them. CDR3 loop: CASSPQGNQPQHF. The CDR3 region has the DNA TGTGCCAGCTCACCACAGGGGAACCAGCCCCAGCATTTT.

CDR3 nucleotide sequence: TGTGCCACCAACCCCGGGGGAGGAGGGGAGACCCAGTACTTC. Protein product: CATNPGGGGETQYF. The rearrangement joins TRBV24-1 to TRBJ2-5; D possibly corresponds to TRBD2 (6 bases). The length of the CDR3 is 14 residues. Trimming left V 8 bases short and J 5 bases short, with 17 bases between. From germline, CDR1 is KGHDR and CDR2 SFDVKD.

This rearrangement joins TRBV3-1 (or the pseudogene TRBV3-2) to TRBJ2-1; 11 bases fit TRBD2. The CDR3 covers 17 residues. With V trimmed by 1 base and J by 2 bases, 4 bases remained unmatched. Per the germline V gene, CDR1 is LGHDT and CDR2 is YNNKEL (reference sequence). The CDR3 region has the DNA TGTGCCAGCAGCCAAGGGCGACTAGCGGGGCCCTACAATGAGCAGTTCTTC. Encoded protein: CASSQGRLAGPYNEQFF.

This chain joins TRBV29-1 and TRBJ2-1, with 16 bases aligning to TRBD2. Germline CDR1 reads SQVTM; CDR2 reads ANQGSEA. V shed 6 bases, J shed 7 bases, and the junction held 12 bases outside the gene matches. This CDR3 is built from 17 residues. CDR3 coding DNA: TGCAGCGTCACGGGACTAGCGGGAGGGCGGGTATCGAATGAGCAGTTCTTC. This codes for CSVTGLAGGRVSNEQFF.

The chain is built from TRBV4-1 and TRBJ2-1, with 11 positions matching TRBD2. The CDR3 contains 20 residues. Germline CDR1 and CDR2: MGHRA and YSYEKL. V lost 3 bases and J lost 4; bases outside the gene matches: 17. CDR3 sequence (DNA): TGCGCCAGCAGCCACCTCGGACTAGCGGGCTCCCGGCGGGATTACAATGAGCAGTTCTTC. Protein: CASSHLGLAGSRRDYNEQFF.

This chain uses TRBV5-8 with TRBJ1-3; D is unresolved. The CDR3 extends over 13 amino acids. Trimming took 5 bases from V and 3 from J, leaving 9 bases between them. CDR1 SGHTS and CDR2 YDEGEE come from the germline V gene. For the CDR3, the DNA is TGTGCCAGCAGGGCCGCAAATGGAAACACCATATATTTT. Protein sequence: CASRAANGNTIYF.